This T cell receptor (beta chain) emerged from a study of untreated major depressive disorder. Study-wide results and limits: Each subject's top five TRBV05-01 clones were all private. Differences in TRBV25-01 and TRBV02-01 usage did not reach significance. The small study sample limits how generally findings apply.

The data were produced by immunoSEQ multiplex PCR, yet TCRdb's version contains in-frame clones alone and is incomplete. This sample has some 20,000 clones, with more than 70% found just once. Controls never had mood disorders and self-rated depressive symptoms at 5 or less. On this clone itself: Its specificity is not known.

CDR3 length equals 15 residues. V lost 4 bases to trimming and J lost 1 base, with 13 bases between them. CDR1 and CDR2 (germline): MDHEN, SYDVKM. The origin of this receptor is a woman in her 30s in good health. The genes are TRBV28 and TRBJ1-2; D remains unclear. The sample consisted of CD4+ T cells from PBMCs. CDR3 amino acids: CASSSPGANNYGYTF. In nucleotides, the CDR3 is TGTGCCAGCAGTTCCCCCGGCGCGAATAACTATGGCTACACCTTC.